What follows are 22 T cell receptor beta chains derived from one specimen sequenced in a study of shared clonotypes between healthy human individuals. Only in-frame clones appear in the TCRdb table, and some are missing; sequencing was by immunoSEQ multiplex PCR. The table records roughly 2.2 million clones, around 93% of them present only once. Source material: naive CD4+ T cells from PBMCs. Subset reported: CD45RA+ positively selected. Receptors were obtained from a man younger than 30 in good health. Some clones in this sample may be carry-over from other donors' samples.

Notes on this clone: Other DNA variants within this sample encode the same CDR3. This sequence joins TRBV29-1 and TRBJ1-1; tentatively, D is TRBD1 (5 bases). Germline CDR1 is SQVTM and CDR2 is ANQGSEA. Trimming took off 1 base at V and 5 bases at J, with 8 bases between the two ends. The CDR3 length is 12 residues. CDR3 DNA: TGCAGCGTTGAAGGGGGCGGAACTGAAGCTTTCTTT. This gives the protein CSVEGGGTEAFF.

The rearrangement links TRBV4-2 to TRBJ1-1, with D possibly matching TRBD1 (6 bases). The CDR3 is 19 residues long. V was shortened by 0 bases and J by 1 base, with 21 bases between the two germline ends. Germline assignment: CDR1 LGHNA and CDR2 YNFKEQ. Here the CDR3 DNA reads TGTGCCAGCAGCCAAGATCAGGTTGTTTGGGTGGGGGCGAACACTGAAGCTTTCTTT. Translated, it gives CASSQDQVVWVGANTEAFF.

This clone came up once. This chain connects TRBV9 to TRBJ2-7; D is perhaps TRBD1 (5 bases). Between the trimmed V and J ends, which lost 6 bases and 4 bases, there was a span of 11 bases. This CDR3 region has 12 residues. Per germline, CDR1 SGDLS and CDR2 YYNGEE. The CDR3 DNA sequence: TGTGCCAGCATTCCAAGGGGTTACGAGCAGTACTTC. Encoded protein: CASIPRGYEQYF.

The V and J genes are TRBV19 and TRBJ1-2; a possible D gene is TRBD1 (5 bases). Germline CDR1 and CDR2: LNHDA and SQIVND (reference sequence). The CDR3 sequence is 18 residues long. The V end was cut by 2 bases, the J end by 4 bases, with 23 bases between. The CDR3 DNA reads TGTGCCAGTAGTATACCAACAGGAGCACGCGGGATTAGCTATGGCTACACCTTC. This sequence encodes CASSIPTGARGISYGYTF.

The chain recombines TRBV7-9 with TRBJ1-3, with D possibly being TRBD1 (5 bases). The V end lost 1 base, the J end lost 4 bases, and 14 bases lay between the germline ends. Germline V gene lookup returns CDR1 SEHNR and CDR2 FQNEAQ (reference sequence). CDR3 size: 16 residues. The CDR3 sequence: CASSLVGVAKGNTIYF. The CDR3 DNA is TGTGCCAGCAGCTTAGTGGGGGTCGCGAAGGGAAACACCATATATTTT. Full variable domain (outside the CDR3, taken from reference TRBV7-9 and TRBJ1-3): DTGVSQNPRHKITKRGQNVTFRCDPISEHNRLYWYRQTLGQGPEFLTYFQNEAQLEKSRLLSDRFSAERPKGSFSTLEIQRTEQGDSAMYLCASSLVGVAKGNTIYFGEGSWLTVV.

The chain couples TRBV6-1 to TRBJ1-4; 7 bases align to TRBD1. CDR3 length equals 14 residues. Losses at the gene ends were 7 bases for V and 7 bases for J; bases not matched to a gene: 9. CDR1 and CDR2 from the germline V gene are MNHNS and SASEGT. The CDR3 DNA follows: TGTGCCAGCAACGACAGGGCCCAGAGTGAAAAACTGTTTTTT. Its translation: CASNDRAQSEKLFF.

V and J are TRBV7-3 and TRBJ2-3; perhaps TRBD1 as D (5 bases). V was cut by 4 bases and J by 0 bases, with 17 bases left in between. This CDR3 region has 17 residues. Germline CDR1 reads SGHTA; CDR2 reads FQGTGA. CDR3 protein: CASSSAASWTSTDTQYF. The CDR3 DNA is TGTGCCAGCAGCTCCGCGGCCTCTTGGACAAGCACAGATACGCAGTATTTT.

The chain links TRBV15 to TRBJ1-5; D is undetermined. CDR1 LNHNV and CDR2 YYDKDF come from the germline V gene (reference sequence). The CDR3 length is 12 residues. The ends were cut back, 8 bases at V and 2 bases at J, with 7 bases in the middle. The DNA for the CDR3 is TGTGCCACCGTGGGAGGCAATCAGCCCCAGCATTTT. It yields the protein CATVGGNQPQHF.

As regards this clone: One junction end does not reproduce the germline sequence, and a read error may be involved. The V gene is TRBV6-1, the J gene TRBJ1-1; no definite D call. The CDR3 consists of 11 residues. Germline values: CDR1 MNHNS, CDR2 SASEGT. The CDR3 region has the DNA TGTGCCAGCAGTGAAACTATAGGACGGAATTTT. It codes for CASSETIGRNF.

Concerning this clone itself: Other DNA sequences in the sample encode the same CDR3. The J gene is TRBJ1-2, the V gene TRBV9; no clear D. CDR3 length equals 12 residues. Per germline, CDR1 SGDLS and CDR2 YYNGEE. Trimming left V 0 bases short and J 5 bases short, with 5 bases between. As DNA, the CDR3 is TGTGCCAGCAGCGTAGCCGAATATGGCTACACCTTC. Translation: CASSVAEYGYTF.

This clone was counted a single time. V is TRBV29-1 and J is TRBJ2-7; D not resolved. Trimming pared 4 bases from V and 5 bases from J, leaving 9 bases between. The CDR3 extends over 11 amino acids. The V gene's germline CDR1 is SQVTM and CDR2 ANQGSEA. In DNA form, the CDR3 reads TGCAGCGTTGCTGCCAGGAACGAGCAGTACTTC. Its translation: CSVAARNEQYF.

The CDR3 reads CASSETADQPQHF. Here the CDR3 DNA reads TGCGCCAGCAGTGAGACGGCGGATCAGCCCCAGCATTTT. V is TRBV10-1 and J is TRBJ1-5; D is unresolved. The CDR3 totals 13 residues. CDR1 is WNHNN and CDR2 is SYGVQD in the germline V gene (reference sequence). With 2 bases removed from V and 5 bases from J, the gap between germline ends came to 7 bases.

A word on this clone: This sample also contains other DNA sequences that code for the same CDR3. The chain carries TRBV18 and TRBJ2-2; 10 bases are a match to TRBD1. The length of the CDR3 is 16 residues. V trimming: 3 bases; J trimming: 3 bases; junction bases outside the gene matches: 4. Per the germline V gene, CDR1 is KGHSH and CDR2 is LQKENI. The chain's CDR3 is CASSPRQGADTGELFF. In DNA form, the CDR3 reads TGTGCCAGCTCACCGCGACAGGGGGCTGACACCGGGGAGCTGTTTTTT.

The chain couples TRBV6-5 to TRBJ2-1; D assignment may be TRBD1 or TRBD2 (5 bases each). V was shortened by 10 bases and J by 4 bases, with 17 bases between the two germline ends. Germline V gives CDR1 MNHEY, CDR2 SVGAGI. The CDR3 has 14 residues. The CDR3: CATSGQAGYNEQFF. CDR3 DNA: TGTGCCACCTCAGGGCAGGCGGGTTACAATGAGCAGTTCTTC.

The J gene is TRBJ2-1, the V gene TRBV15; D not resolved. Per the germline V gene, CDR1 is LNHNV and CDR2 is YYDKDF (reference sequence). The CDR3 is 14 residues long. The V gene lost 0 bases and the J gene lost 5 bases, with 8 bases spanning the gap. The CDR3 here is CATSRDRRDNEQFF. The CDR3 DNA sequence: TGTGCCACCAGCAGAGATCGACGAGACAATGAGCAGTTCTTC. The full variable domain, with the rest looked up from reference TRBV15 and TRBJ2-1, is DAMVIQNPRYQVTQFGKPVTLSCSQTLNHNVMYWYQQKSSQAPKLLFHYYDKDFNNEADTPDNFQSRRPNTSFCFLDIRSPGLGDTAMYLCATSRDRRDNEQFFGPGTRLTVL.

The sample holds one count of this clone. The J gene is TRBJ1-1, the V gene TRBV7-6; D remains unclear. This CDR3 is built from 14 residues. V was pared by 3 bases and J by 0 bases, with 8 bases between. Germline loops: CDR1 SGHVS, CDR2 FNYEAQ. The CDR3 region has the DNA TGTGCCAGCAGCTTGCAACAGTTGAACACTGAAGCTTTCTTT. Translated: CASSLQQLNTEAFF.

The J gene is TRBJ1-4, the V gene TRBV13; 7 nucleotides agree with TRBD1. The CDR3 runs 17 residues. The trim removed 5 bases at V and 1 base at J, leaving 10 bases unmatched. Germline assignment: CDR1 PRHDT and CDR2 FYEKMQ (reference sequence). For the CDR3, the DNA is TGTGCCAGCAGCCTAGTACAGGGGCCTTTAACTAATGAAAAACTGTTTTTT. Its protein product is CASSLVQGPLTNEKLFF.

The rearrangement joins TRBV7-9 to TRBJ2-1; D is possibly TRBD1 (5 bases). The CDR3 length is 14 residues. The V gene's germline CDR1 is SEHNR and CDR2 FQNEAQ (reference sequence). Trimming cost V 5 bases and J 5 bases, with 13 bases left between them. The chain's CDR3 is CASSLGAANNEQFF. The CDR3 coding sequence is TGTGCCAGCAGCCTTGGGGCAGCTAACAATGAGCAGTTCTTC.

The chain couples TRBV7-9 to TRBJ2-5; 9 nucleotides match TRBD2. Germline values: CDR1 SEHNR, CDR2 FQNEAQ (reference sequence). The J segment lost 5 bases and the V segment lost 1 base, leaving 5 bases of the junction unmatched. The CDR3 totals 15 residues. The CDR3 here is CASSLVAGGEETQYF. The CDR3, as DNA: TGTGCCAGCAGCTTAGTGGCGGGAGGGGAGGAGACCCAGTACTTC.

With regard to this clone: Other nucleotide sequences from this sample produce the same CDR3. The rearrangement uses TRBV5-1 and TRBJ2-2; D remains unclear. Trimming pared 0 bases from V and 4 bases from J, leaving 4 bases between. The germline V gene encodes CDR1 SGHRS and CDR2 YFSETQ. The CDR3 contains 13 residues. The CDR3 DNA reads TGCGCCAGCAGCTTGGACCGCACCGGGGAGCTGTTTTTT. Its protein product is CASSLDRTGELFF.

The chain links TRBV4-1 to TRBJ2-2; unclear D gene. Germline CDR1 is MGHRA and CDR2 is YSYEKL. The CDR3 sequence is 14 residues long. V was trimmed by 3 bases and J by 8 bases, leaving 13 bases between them. CDR3 amino acids: CASSQETLPGELFF. The CDR3 DNA sequence: TGCGCCAGCAGCCAGGAGACTCTTCCGGGGGAGCTGTTTTTT.

This sequence joins TRBV5-4 and TRBJ2-1; 9 positions agree with TRBD2. Trimming at V came to 5 bases and at J to 6 bases, leaving 9 bases not matched to a gene. Germline V gives CDR1 SGHNT, CDR2 YYREEE (reference sequence). The CDR3 length is 15 residues. The CDR3 here is CASRTSGPQGNEQFF. For the CDR3, the DNA is TGTGCCAGCAGGACTAGCGGACCACAGGGCAATGAGCAGTTCTTC.